The 29 T cell receptor beta chains below were found in one sample sequenced in a study of graft-versus-host responses after intestinal transplantation. These receptors' antigens are unknown. Sequencing used immunoSEQ multiplex PCR; TCRdb keeps in-frame clones, though not all of them. This table has about 110,000 clones, 85% to 95% appearing once. The sequencing used unstimulated CD8+ T cells sorted from spleen or lymph node cells, collected before intestinal transplant. These TCRs come from a human donor who received an intestinal transplant.

The rearrangement links TRBV19 to TRBJ2-7; TRBD1 matches at 7 bases. Looked up from germline, CDR1 is LNHDA and CDR2 is SQIVND (reference sequence). With V trimmed by 4 bases and J by 1 base, 7 bases remained unmatched. There are 15 residues in the CDR3. The CDR3 is CASSTAGTASYEQYF. The CDR3 coding sequence is TGTGCCAGTAGTACGGCCGGGACAGCTTCCTACGAGCAGTACTTC.

The chain employs TRBV9 and TRBJ2-3, with 10 bases fitting TRBD2. The J segment lost 2 bases and the V segment lost 3 bases, leaving 3 bases of the junction unmatched. The CDR3 is 15 amino acids. Germline CDR1 SGDLS, CDR2 YYNGEE. The CDR3 region is CASSGSGRATDTQYF. For the CDR3, the DNA is TGTGCCAGCAGCGGAAGCGGGAGGGCCACAGATACGCAGTATTTT. Full variable domain (remainder filled in from reference TRBV9 and TRBJ2-3): DSGVTQTPKHLITATGQRVTLRCSPRSGDLSVYWYQQSLDQGLQFLIQYYNGEERAKGNILERFSAQQFPDLHSELNLSSLELGDSALYFCASSGSGRATDTQYFGPGTRLTVL.

This clone was picked up one time. The chain employs TRBV19 and TRBJ1-2, with no clear D. V lost 2 bases and J lost 1, with 11 bases in between. The CDR3 is made up of 15 amino acids. From germline, CDR1 is LNHDA and CDR2 SQIVND (reference sequence). CDR3 residues: CASSISAQLNYGYTF. CDR3 bases: TGTGCCAGTAGTATATCGGCGCAACTTAACTATGGCTACACCTTC.

The CDR3 DNA is TGTGCCAGCAGCACTCAAACTGGGGGTGAAGCTTTCTTT. Protein: CASSTQTGGEAFF. The chain joins TRBV9 to TRBJ1-1, with D maybe TRBD1 (5 bases). Germline values: CDR1 SGDLS, CDR2 YYNGEE. V was cut by 4 bases and J by 7 bases, with 14 bases left in between. The CDR3 sequence is 13 residues long.

The count of this clone is one. This chain joins TRBV7-9 and TRBJ2-7, with D possibly being TRBD2 (7 bases). Trimming stripped 1 base from V and 2 bases from J, with 9 bases between. The germline CDR1 and CDR2 sequences are SEHNR and FQNEAQ (reference sequence). This CDR3 comprises 14 residues. CDR3 sequence (DNA): TGTGCCAGCAGCTTAGTGGGGGGGCCCTACGAGCAGTACTTC. This sequence encodes CASSLVGGPYEQYF. Variable domain in full (rest from reference TRBV7-9 and TRBJ2-7): DTGVSQNPRHKITKRGQNVTFRCDPISEHNRLYWYRQTLGQGPEFLTYFQNEAQLEKSRLLSDRFSAERPKGSFSTLEIQRTEQGDSAMYLCASSLVGGPYEQYFGPGTRLTVT.

V and J are TRBV19 and TRBJ2-1; TRBD1 agrees at 9 bases. The germline gives CDR1 LNHDA, CDR2 SQIVND (reference sequence). The junction had 6 bases not matched to a gene; V was cut back by 1 base and J by 8 bases. This CDR3 is 15 amino acids long. The CDR3 is CASSIGTGEFDEQFF. The CDR3 nucleotides read TGTGCCAGTAGTATAGGGACAGGGGAGTTCGATGAGCAGTTCTTC. Full variable domain (rest looked up from reference TRBV19 and TRBJ2-1): DGGITQSPKYLFRKEGQNVTLSCEQNLNHDAMYWYRQDPGQGLRLIYYSQIVNDFQKGDIAEGYSVSREKKESFPLTVTSAQKNPTAFYLCASSIGTGEFDEQFFGPGTRLTVL.

This clone was counted between two and nine times. Here the CDR3 omits its conserved ending phenylalanine or tryptophan, so a read error is the likely source. The DNA is left out, because the CDR3 cannot be placed on it with certainty; the CDR3 is given as TCRdb lists it. The gene calls are TRBV11-2 and TRBJ1-3; the DNA was not used to check the table's D call, TRBD1. Counting both end residues, the CDR3 totals 11 amino acids. Germline lookup yields CDR1 SGHAT and CDR2 FQNNGV. CDR3: CASSQGQTTNL.

This chain connects TRBV5-1 to TRBJ1-1; D gene unclear. Germline values: CDR1 SGHRS, CDR2 YFSETQ. V lost 4 bases and J 5 bases, leaving 15 bases between the germline ends. The CDR3 loop spans 14 amino acids. As DNA, the CDR3 is TGCGCCAGCAGCCCCAAGGTCGCGGGGACTGAAGCTTTCTTT. This codes for CASSPKVAGTEAFF.

The rearrangement joins TRBV4-1 to TRBJ2-1, with D uncertain. CDR3 length: 11 amino acids. Germline CDR1 and CDR2: MGHRA and YSYEKL. The germline V and J ends were trimmed by 4 bases and 10 bases, with 8 bases remaining between them. The CDR3 nucleotides read TGCGCCAGCAGCCTCCAGTCCGAGCAGTTCTTC. Translated, it gives CASSLQSEQFF.

The V gene is TRBV11-2, the J gene TRBJ2-7; unclear D gene. Germline values: CDR1 SGHAT, CDR2 FQNNGV. The CDR3 is made up of 12 amino acids. Trimming left V 5 bases short and J 9 bases short, with 14 bases between. The DNA of the CDR3 is TGTGCCAGCAGCAGCCGGACCTGGAGGCAGTACTTC. It codes for CASSSRTWRQYF.

This clone has a single count. The V gene is TRBV14, the J gene TRBJ2-7, with no clear D. V shed 1 base and J shed 3 bases, with 4 bases lying between them. Germline V lookup: CDR1 SGHDN, CDR2 FVKESK. The CDR3 is made up of 12 amino acids. CDR3 sequence reads: CASSQVHYEQYF. In DNA, the CDR3 is TGTGCCAGCAGCCAAGTTCACTACGAGCAGTACTTC.

CDR3 amino acids: CASSSTSGRAGYEQYF. In DNA form, the CDR3 reads TGTGCCAGCAGCTCTACTAGCGGGAGGGCCGGATACGAGCAGTACTTC. This chain joins TRBV5-5 and TRBJ2-7; 13 bases line up with TRBD2. V lost 3 bases to trimming and J lost 4 bases; unmatched junction nucleotides: 7. The CDR3 is 16 amino acids. Germline V gene sequence: CDR1 SGHKS, CDR2 YYEKEE (reference sequence).

Comments on this clone: The junction departs from germline at one end; a sequencing error may be responsible. The rearrangement links TRBV19 to TRBJ2-3; possible D gene TRBD2, 5 bases. CDR1 and CDR2 (germline): LNHDA, SQIVND (reference sequence). The CDR3 loop spans 15 amino acids. The CDR3 sequence: CASSIGGQSIDTQYF. CDR3 sequence (DNA): TGTGCCAGTAGTATAGGAGGGCAAAGCATAGATACGCAGTATTTT.

This rearrangement joins TRBV19 to TRBJ2-2; tentatively, D is TRBD2 (5 bases). Trimming took 5 bases from V and 4 from J, leaving 14 bases between them. Germline-derived CDR1 and CDR2 are LNHDA and SQIVND (reference sequence). The CDR3 runs to 15 residues. CDR3 region: CASSAASLSTGELFF. CDR3 DNA sequence: TGTGCCAGTAGTGCCGCTAGCTTATCCACCGGGGAGCTGTTTTTT.

V usage is TRBV6-1 and J usage is TRBJ2-5; 10 bases are shared with TRBD1. CDR1 is MNHNS and CDR2 is SASEGT in the germline V gene. The CDR3 has 15 residues. V dropped 3 bases and J dropped 4; count of bases not matched to a gene: 5. The CDR3 spells CASSDSWTGGETQYF. In DNA form, the CDR3 reads TGTGCCAGCAGTGACTCATGGACAGGGGGAGAGACCCAGTACTTC.

On this clone: At one end the junction does not follow the germline gene, possibly because of a read error. Different DNA sequences within this sample yield the same CDR3. The chain uses TRBV25-1 and TRBJ1-1, with a possible D match to TRBD1 (6 bases). Germline-derived CDR1 and CDR2 are MGHDK and SYGVNS. The CDR3 has 14 amino acids. The CDR3 DNA sequence: TGTGCCAGTAGTGAGTGGGGGCGGGGCACTGAAGCTTTCTTT. Translated, it gives CASSEWGRGTEAFF. Supplemented by reference TRBV25-1 and TRBJ1-1, the full variable domain reads EADIYQTPRYLVIGTGKKITLECSQTMGHDKMYWYQQDPGMELHLIHYSYGVNSTEKGDLSSESTVSRIRTEHFPLTLESARPSHTSQYLCASSEWGRGTEAFFGQGTRLTVV.

In its sample, this clone was seen a few times. This sequence joins TRBV7-9 and TRBJ2-7, with 11 bases aligning to TRBD2. With 8 bases clipped from V and 5 bases from J, the junction kept 17 bases outside the gene matches. The CDR3 has 17 residues. Per the germline V gene, CDR1 is SEHNR and CDR2 is FQNEAQ (reference sequence). The CDR3, as DNA: TGTGCCAGCGGCCCCATAACTAGCGGGAGTTCGTGGGACGAGCAGTACTTC. It codes for CASGPITSGSSWDEQYF.

This chain uses TRBV6-5 with TRBJ2-1, with D possibly matching TRBD2 (5 bases). The germline gives CDR1 MNHEY, CDR2 SVGAGI. Trimming cost V 5 bases and J 3 bases, with 8 bases left between them. The CDR3 runs 13 residues. The CDR3 DNA sequence: TGTGCCAGCAGTCCCGGGATCTACAATGAGCAGTTCTTC. Protein sequence: CASSPGIYNEQFF.

V and J are TRBV28 and TRBJ2-1; D is possibly TRBD1 (5 bases). Per the germline V gene, CDR1 is MDHEN and CDR2 is SYDVKM. The length of the CDR3 is 12 residues. V was shortened by 7 bases and J by 6 bases, with 10 bases between the two germline ends. CDR3 DNA: TGTGCCAGCATGAAGGGGATCAATGAGCAGTTCTTC. Protein: CASMKGINEQFF. The full variable domain, with the rest looked up from reference TRBV28 and TRBJ2-1, is DVKVTQSSRYLVKRTGEKVFLECVQDMDHENMFWYRQDPGLGLRLIYFSYDVKMKEKGDIPEGYSVSREKKERFSLILESASTNQTSMYLCASMKGINEQFFGPGTRLTVL.

This chain uses TRBV30 with TRBJ2-2; a possible D gene is TRBD1 (5 bases). Germline-derived CDR1 and CDR2 are GTSNPN and SVGIG (reference sequence). Trimming took off 0 bases at V and 4 bases at J, with 12 bases between the two ends. CDR3 length: 15 residues. In DNA, the CDR3 is TGTGCCTGGAGTGTACTGGGGCCAACCACCGGGGAGCTGTTTTTT. Its protein product is CAWSVLGPTTGELFF.

The CDR3 region has the DNA TGTGCCAGCAGTTCAAGGGACATCCAAGAGACCCAGTACTTC. It is translated as CASSSRDIQETQYF. The chain has TRBV27 and TRBJ2-5, with D maybe TRBD1 (6 bases). Trimming stripped 4 bases from V and 1 base from J, with 10 bases between. The CDR3 runs to 14 residues. CDR1 is MNHEY and CDR2 is SMNVEV in the germline V gene (reference sequence).

The V call is TRBV18, the J call TRBJ2-1, with 9 bases that match TRBD2. The CDR3 has 15 amino acids. Germline V CDR1 and CDR2: KGHSH, LQKENI. J gave up 9 bases and V 3 bases, and 9 bases lay outside the gene matches. CDR3 DNA sequence: TGTGCCAGCTCACCGGGGCGGGAGGGAAACGGTGAGCAGTTCTTC. Translated: CASSPGREGNGEQFF.

This clone was seen a single time. The rearrangement links TRBV28 to TRBJ2-3, with 9 bases lining up with TRBD1. The V and J ends lost 4 bases and 3 bases, in that order; junction bases with no gene match: 8. The length of the CDR3 is 16 residues. Germline CDR1 MDHEN, CDR2 SYDVKM. CDR3 protein: CASSYGTGMSTDTQYF. DNA of the CDR3: TGTGCCAGCAGTTACGGGACAGGGATGAGTACAGATACGCAGTATTTT. The variable domain in full, completed from reference TRBV28 and TRBJ2-3, reads DVKVTQSSRYLVKRTGEKVFLECVQDMDHENMFWYRQDPGLGLRLIYFSYDVKMKEKGDIPEGYSVSREKKERFSLILESASTNQTSMYLCASSYGTGMSTDTQYFGPGTRLTVL.

This chain connects TRBV27 to TRBJ2-7, with 8 positions matching TRBD1. The CDR3 totals 12 residues. V dropped 5 bases and J dropped 3; count of bases not matched to a gene: 0. Germline V lookup: CDR1 MNHEY, CDR2 SMNVEV (reference sequence). CDR3 sequence (DNA): TGTGCCAGCAGTGGACAGGGCTACGAGCAGTACTTC. Encoded protein: CASSGQGYEQYF.

The CDR3 sequence: CASNLPGQGSYGYTF. In nucleotides, the CDR3 is TGTGCCAGCAACCTACCGGGACAGGGGTCGTATGGCTACACCTTC. The chain joins TRBV28 to TRBJ1-2, with 10 bases fitting TRBD1. With 7 bases clipped from V and 5 bases from J, the junction kept 10 bases outside the gene matches. In germline, CDR1 is MDHEN, CDR2 SYDVKM. The CDR3 loop spans 15 amino acids.

The gene calls are TRBV29-1 and TRBJ2-7; D remains unclear. V was clipped by 3 bases and J by 0 bases, with 9 bases between them. Germline V gene data show CDR1 as SQVTM and CDR2 as ANQGSEA. This CDR3 is built from 13 residues. DNA for the CDR3: TGCAGCGTTGACGACGCGGACTCCTACGAGCAGTACTTC. It is translated as CSVDDADSYEQYF.

The V gene is TRBV6-6, the J gene TRBJ2-5; D uncertain. The DNA end lines up better with TRBJ2-7; the J call may be wrong. In germline, CDR1 is MNHNY, CDR2 SVGAGI (reference sequence). This CDR3 spans 13 amino acids. The CDR3 region has the DNA TGTGCCAGCAGCCTCAGACAAACCTACGAGCAGTACTTC. Translated: CASSLRQTYEQYF.

V and J are TRBV15 and TRBJ2-5, with D unclear. Deletions cut 2 bases from V and 0 bases from J, with 16 bases between. Germline lookup yields CDR1 LNHNV and CDR2 YYDKDF (reference sequence). CDR3 length: 17 amino acids. CDR3 amino acids: CATSRMVLDTYQETQYF. CDR3 bases: TGTGCCACCAGCAGAATGGTCCTAGACACGTACCAAGAGACCCAGTACTTC. Full variable domain (outside the CDR3, taken from reference TRBV15 and TRBJ2-5): DAMVIQNPRYQVTQFGKPVTLSCSQTLNHNVMYWYQQKSSQAPKLLFHYYDKDFNNEADTPDNFQSRRPNTSFCFLDIRSPGLGDTAMYLCATSRMVLDTYQETQYFGPGTRLLVL.

This chain links TRBV19 with TRBJ2-1; D perhaps matches TRBD2 (6 bases). There are 15 residues in the CDR3. The V end was cut by 9 bases, the J end by 10 bases, with 25 bases between. Germline V gives CDR1 LNHDA, CDR2 SQIVND (reference sequence). CDR3 in amino acids: CASRPRDSRLGEQFF. The DNA for the CDR3 is TGTGCCAGCCGCCCCCGGGACTCCCGGTTGGGGGAGCAGTTCTTC. The entire variable domain, with the rest obtained from reference TRBV19 and TRBJ2-1, is as follows: DGGITQSPKYLFRKEGQNVTLSCEQNLNHDAMYWYRQDPGQGLRLIYYSQIVNDFQKGDIAEGYSVSREKKESFPLTVTSAQKNPTAFYLCASRPRDSRLGEQFFGPGTRLTVL.